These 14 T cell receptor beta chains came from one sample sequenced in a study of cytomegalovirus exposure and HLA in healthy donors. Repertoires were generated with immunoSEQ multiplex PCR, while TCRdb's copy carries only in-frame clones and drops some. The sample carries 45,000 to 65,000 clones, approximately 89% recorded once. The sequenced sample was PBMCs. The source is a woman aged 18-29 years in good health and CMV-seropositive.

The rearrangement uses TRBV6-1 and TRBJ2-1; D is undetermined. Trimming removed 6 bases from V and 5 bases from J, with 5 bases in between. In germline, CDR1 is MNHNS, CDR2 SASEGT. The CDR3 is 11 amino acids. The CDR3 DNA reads TGTGCCAGCAGACTGGACAATGAGCAGTTCTTC. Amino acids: CASRLDNEQFF.

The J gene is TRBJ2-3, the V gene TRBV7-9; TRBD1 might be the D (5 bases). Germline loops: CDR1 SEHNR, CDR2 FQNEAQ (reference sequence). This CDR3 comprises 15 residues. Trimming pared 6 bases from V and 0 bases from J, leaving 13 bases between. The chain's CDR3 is CASRRVRESTDTQYF. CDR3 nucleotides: TGTGCCAGCAGGCGAGTCAGGGAAAGCACAGATACGCAGTATTTT.

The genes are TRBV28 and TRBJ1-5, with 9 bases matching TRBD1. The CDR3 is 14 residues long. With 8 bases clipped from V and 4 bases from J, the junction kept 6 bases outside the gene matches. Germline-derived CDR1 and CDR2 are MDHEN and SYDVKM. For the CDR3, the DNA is TGTGCCAGCTCCGGACAGGGGAATAATCAGCCCCAGCATTTT. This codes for CASSGQGNNQPQHF.

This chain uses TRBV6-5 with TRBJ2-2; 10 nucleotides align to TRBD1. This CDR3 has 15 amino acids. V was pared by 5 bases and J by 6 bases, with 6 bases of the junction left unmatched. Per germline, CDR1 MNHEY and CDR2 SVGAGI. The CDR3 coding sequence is TGTGCCAGCAGTCTGTCCGGGACAGGGGCCGGGGAGCTGTTTTTT. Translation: CASSLSGTGAGELFF.

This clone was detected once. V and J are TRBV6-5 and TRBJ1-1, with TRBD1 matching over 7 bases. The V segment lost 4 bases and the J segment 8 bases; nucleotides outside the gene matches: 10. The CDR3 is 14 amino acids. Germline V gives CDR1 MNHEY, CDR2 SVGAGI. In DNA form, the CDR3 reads TGTGCCAGCAGTTCCTCTTCCGGGACAGACGAAGCTTTCTTT. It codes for CASSSSSGTDEAFF.

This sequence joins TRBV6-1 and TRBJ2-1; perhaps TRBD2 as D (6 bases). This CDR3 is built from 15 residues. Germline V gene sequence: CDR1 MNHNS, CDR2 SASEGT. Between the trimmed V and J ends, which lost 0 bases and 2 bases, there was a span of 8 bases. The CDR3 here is CASSEAGGAYNEQFF. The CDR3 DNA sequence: TGTGCCAGCAGTGAAGCGGGGGGAGCCTACAATGAGCAGTTCTTC.

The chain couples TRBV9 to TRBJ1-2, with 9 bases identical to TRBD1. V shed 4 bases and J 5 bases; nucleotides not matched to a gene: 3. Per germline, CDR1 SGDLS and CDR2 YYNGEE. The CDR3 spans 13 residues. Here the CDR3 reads CASSSGQGYGYTF. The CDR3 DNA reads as TGTGCCAGCAGCTCGGGACAGGGATATGGCTACACCTTC.

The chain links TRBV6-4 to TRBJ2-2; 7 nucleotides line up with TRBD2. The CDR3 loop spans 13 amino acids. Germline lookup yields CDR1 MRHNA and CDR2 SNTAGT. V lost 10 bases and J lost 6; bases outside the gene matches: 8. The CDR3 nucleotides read TGTGCCACCTCGCCGGGGGGTGCCGGGGAGCTGTTTTTT. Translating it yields CATSPGGAGELFF.

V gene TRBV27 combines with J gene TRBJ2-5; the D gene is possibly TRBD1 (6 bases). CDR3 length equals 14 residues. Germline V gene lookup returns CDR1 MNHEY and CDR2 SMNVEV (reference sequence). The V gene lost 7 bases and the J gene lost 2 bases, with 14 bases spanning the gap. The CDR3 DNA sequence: TGTGCCAGCAACAGGGCCCAAATTCAAGAGACCCAGTACTTC. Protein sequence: CASNRAQIQETQYF.

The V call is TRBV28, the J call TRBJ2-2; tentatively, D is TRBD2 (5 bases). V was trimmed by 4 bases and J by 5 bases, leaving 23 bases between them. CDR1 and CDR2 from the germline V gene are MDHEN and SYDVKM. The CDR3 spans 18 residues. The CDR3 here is CASSSIVQKRRITGELFF. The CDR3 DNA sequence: TGTGCCAGCAGTTCGATAGTTCAAAAGCGGCGGATAACCGGGGAGCTGTTTTTT.

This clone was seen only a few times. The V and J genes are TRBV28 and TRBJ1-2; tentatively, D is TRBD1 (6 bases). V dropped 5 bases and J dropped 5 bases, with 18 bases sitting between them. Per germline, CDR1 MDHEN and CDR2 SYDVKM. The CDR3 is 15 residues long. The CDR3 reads CASSERGQPRYGYTF. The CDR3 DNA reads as TGTGCCAGCAGTGAAAGAGGACAGCCCAGGTATGGCTACACCTTC.

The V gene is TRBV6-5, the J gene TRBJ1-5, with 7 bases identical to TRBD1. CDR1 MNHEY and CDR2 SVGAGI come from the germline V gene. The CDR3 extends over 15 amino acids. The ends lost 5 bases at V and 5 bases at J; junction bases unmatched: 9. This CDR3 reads CASSRDSLKDQPQHF. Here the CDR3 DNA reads TGTGCCAGCAGTCGGGACAGTCTCAAGGATCAGCCCCAGCATTTT.

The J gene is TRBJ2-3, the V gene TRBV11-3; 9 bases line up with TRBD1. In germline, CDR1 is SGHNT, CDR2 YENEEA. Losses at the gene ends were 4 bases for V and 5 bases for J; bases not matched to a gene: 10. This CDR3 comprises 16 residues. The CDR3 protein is CASSSLGQGGRDTQYF. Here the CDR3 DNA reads TGTGCCAGCAGCTCCCTGGGACAGGGAGGGAGAGATACGCAGTATTTT.

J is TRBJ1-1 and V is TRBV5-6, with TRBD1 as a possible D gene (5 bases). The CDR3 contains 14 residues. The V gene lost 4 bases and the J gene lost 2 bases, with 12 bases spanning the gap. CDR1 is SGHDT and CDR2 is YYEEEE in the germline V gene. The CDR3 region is CASSPWGGNTEAFF. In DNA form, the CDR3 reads TGTGCCAGCAGCCCTTGGGGCGGCAACACTGAAGCTTTCTTT.